This T cell receptor beta chain was profiled in a study of shared clonotypes between healthy human individuals. Germline V lookup: CDR1 SGHKS, CDR2 YYEKEE (reference sequence). The V and J ends lost 3 bases and 2 bases respectively, with 15 bases between them. The CDR3 has 15 residues. Using ten immunoSEQ deep assay plates, investigators sequenced unsorted PBMC DNA. Authors' processing steps: ImmunoSEQ junction-only sequences lacked quality scores, so their filtering differed. TCRdb's copy holds only in-frame clones and misses some; the assay was immunoSEQ multiplex PCR. Clone size and the V and J calls come from that table; the DNA yielded D and trimming. Among fewer than 600,000 clones listed, around 78% were seen once.

The source is a woman aged 40 to 50 in good health. Some clones in this sample may be carry-over from other donors' samples. The genes are TRBV5-5 and TRBJ2-7; D is tentatively TRBD1 or TRBD2 (6 bases each). Sequencing input: PBMCs. The CDR3 sequence is CASSWRDTTAYEQYF. In DNA form, the CDR3 reads TGTGCCAGCAGCTGGAGGGACACGACCGCCTACGAGCAGTACTTC.